This T cell receptor (beta chain) was captured in a study of neoadjuvant nivolumab and ipilimumab in lung cancer (dated by TCRdb to 2018 to 2021). The study in broad terms: Nivolumab was given at 3 mg/kg intravenously on days 1, 15 and 29, and the combination arm added ipilimumab 1 mg/kg on day 1 only. The primary endpoint of the trial was the rate of major pathologic response (MPR) in the intention-to-treat population of each study arm. Of the 40 to 50 patients with operable NSCLC treated in the trial, approximately 23 were randomized to nivolumab monotherapy and 21 to nivolumab plus ipilimumab. TCR repertoires were compared between pretherapy (baseline) peripheral blood and tumors resected at surgery after neoadjuvant immune checkpoint blockade. Matched pretherapy and resected tumor pairs were analyzed for seven patients, of whom four received nivolumab and three received nivolumab plus ipilimumab.

The library came from the immunoSEQ multiplex PCR assay. The study's processing was this. Repertoires were summarized in terms of richness and clonality, and significantly expanded and contracted clones between pre- and post-therapy samples were identified. TCRdb's version of the immuneACCESS table is confined to in-frame rearrangements and falls short of the full clone set. An unresolved V gene accounts for under half of the shortfall where checked; the remainder is of unknown origin. V and J calls and clone size are given by that table; D and trimming were obtained from the DNA. Here the sample has some 29,000 clones; approximately 83% occur a single time. The ten largest account for about 5.5% of the sample. Per the publication, the time point label means: at surgical resection after neoadjuvant nivolumab +/- ipilimumab. The samples were obtained from NEOSTAR, a phase 2 randomized trial that tested neoadjuvant nivolumab or nivolumab plus ipilimumab, followed by surgery, in operable NSCLC.

A note on this clone: Which antigen it targets is not known. No much larger clonotype is one base removed from it; base qualities were not supplied.

Paper-wide results and their limitations: Resected tumors had greater TCR richness and clonality than tumor-adjacent uninvolved lung, and increases were observed in more dual-therapy-treated tumors. A small number of samples underwent TCR sequencing. No significant correlation was found between TCR clonality and pathologic tumor regression, and only a single major-pathologic-response sample was available for the analysis of TCR clonality versus pathologic tumor regression. A positive correlation was observed between pretherapy blood TCR richness and richness in tumors resected after neoadjuvant therapy (Spearman R = 0.82). From pretherapy to surgery, tumor T-cell richness and clonality increased in three of three dual-therapy tumors but in only two of four nivolumab-treated tumors.

The sample here was tumor tissue, taken after neoadjuvant nivolumab, alone or with ipilimumab, at or shortly before surgery. This TCR came from an adult with non-small cell lung cancer.

The sequence in DNA is TGTGCCAGCCTCCTGGGACAGAACAACTATGGCTACACCTTC. Its protein reads: CASLLGQNNYGYTF. The sequence links TRBV6-1 to TRBJ1-2, and TRBD1 matches 7 of the central bases. Clipping removes 8 bases from V and 2 bases from J, with 8 as the unmatched junction base count. The CDR3 starts with the cysteine, ends with the phenylalanine, and has 14 residues. Of all the DNA, just the CDR3 is kept, 42 bases in frame from base 1. The germline V gene supplies CDR1 MNHNS and CDR2 SASEGT.